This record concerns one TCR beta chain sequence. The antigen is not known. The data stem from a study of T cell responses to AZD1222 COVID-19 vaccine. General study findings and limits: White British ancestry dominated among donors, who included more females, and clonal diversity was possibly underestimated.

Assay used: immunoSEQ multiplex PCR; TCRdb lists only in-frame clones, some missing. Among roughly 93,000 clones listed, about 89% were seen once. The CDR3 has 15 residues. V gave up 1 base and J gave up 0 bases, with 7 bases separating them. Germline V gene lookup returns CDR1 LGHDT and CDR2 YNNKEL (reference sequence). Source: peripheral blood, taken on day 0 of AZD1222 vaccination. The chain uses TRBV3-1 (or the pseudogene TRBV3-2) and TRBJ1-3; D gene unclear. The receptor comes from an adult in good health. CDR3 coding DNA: TGTGCCAGCAGCCAAGTTCCGGACTCTGGAAACACCATATATTTT. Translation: CASSQVPDSGNTIYF.